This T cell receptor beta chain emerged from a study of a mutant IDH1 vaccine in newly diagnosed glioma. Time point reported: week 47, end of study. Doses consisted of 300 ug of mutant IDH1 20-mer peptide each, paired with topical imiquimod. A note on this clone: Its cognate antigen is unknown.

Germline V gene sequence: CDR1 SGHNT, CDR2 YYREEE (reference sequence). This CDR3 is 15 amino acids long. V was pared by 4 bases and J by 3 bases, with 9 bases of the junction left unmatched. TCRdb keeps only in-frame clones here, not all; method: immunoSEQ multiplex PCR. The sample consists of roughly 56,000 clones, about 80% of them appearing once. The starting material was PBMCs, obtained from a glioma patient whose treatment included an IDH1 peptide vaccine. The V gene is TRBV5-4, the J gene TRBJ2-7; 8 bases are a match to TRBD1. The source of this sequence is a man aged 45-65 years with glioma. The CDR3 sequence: CASSPAAGGGYEQYF. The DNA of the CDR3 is TGTGCCAGCAGCCCGGCGGCAGGGGGCGGCTACGAGCAGTACTTC.